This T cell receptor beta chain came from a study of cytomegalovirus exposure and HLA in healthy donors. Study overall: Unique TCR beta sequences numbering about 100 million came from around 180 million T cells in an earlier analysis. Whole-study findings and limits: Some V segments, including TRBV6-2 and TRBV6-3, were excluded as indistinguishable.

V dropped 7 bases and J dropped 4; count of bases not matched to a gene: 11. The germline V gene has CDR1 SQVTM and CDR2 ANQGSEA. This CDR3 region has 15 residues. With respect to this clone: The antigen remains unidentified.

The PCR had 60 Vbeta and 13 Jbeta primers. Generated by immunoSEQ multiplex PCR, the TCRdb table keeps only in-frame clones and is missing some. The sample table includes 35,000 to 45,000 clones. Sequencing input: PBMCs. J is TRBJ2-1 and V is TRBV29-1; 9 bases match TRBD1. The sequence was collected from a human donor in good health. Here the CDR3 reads CSAPKQGARYNEQFF. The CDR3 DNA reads TGCAGCGCTCCCAAACAGGGGGCTAGGTACAATGAGCAGTTCTTC.